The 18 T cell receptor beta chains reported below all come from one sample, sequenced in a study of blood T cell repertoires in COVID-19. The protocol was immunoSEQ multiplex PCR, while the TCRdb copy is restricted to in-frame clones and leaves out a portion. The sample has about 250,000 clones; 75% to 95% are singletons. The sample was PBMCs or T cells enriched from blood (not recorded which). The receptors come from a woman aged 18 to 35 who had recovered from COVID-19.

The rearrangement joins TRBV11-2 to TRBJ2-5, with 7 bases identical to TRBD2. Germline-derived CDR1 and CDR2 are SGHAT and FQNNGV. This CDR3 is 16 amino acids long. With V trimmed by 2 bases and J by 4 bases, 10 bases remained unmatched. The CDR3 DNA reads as TGTGCCAGCAGCTTACTCTCGGGGGGAGTGAGAGAGACCCAGTACTTC. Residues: CASSLLSGGVRETQYF. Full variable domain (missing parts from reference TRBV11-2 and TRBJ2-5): EAGVAQSPRYKIIEKRQSVAFWCNPISGHATLYWYQQILGQGPKLLIQFQNNGVVDDSQLPKDRFSAERLKGVDSTLKIQPAKLEDSAVYLCASSLLSGGVRETQYFGPGTRLLVL.

The CDR3 is CASSTGGAEETQYF. The CDR3 DNA reads as TGTGCCAGTAGTACAGGGGGCGCGGAGGAGACCCAGTACTTC. This rearrangement joins TRBV19 to TRBJ2-5, with 8 bases that match TRBD1. J lost 5 bases, V lost 4 bases, and 6 bases had no gene match. This CDR3 has 14 amino acids. CDR1 is LNHDA, CDR2 SQIVND, per germline (reference sequence).

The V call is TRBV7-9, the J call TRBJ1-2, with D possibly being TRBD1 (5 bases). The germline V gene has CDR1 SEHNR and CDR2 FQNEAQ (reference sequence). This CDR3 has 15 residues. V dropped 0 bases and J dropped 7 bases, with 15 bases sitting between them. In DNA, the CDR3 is TGTGCCAGCAGCTTAGCGAACAGGCCAAGTGGTGGCTACACCTTC. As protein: CASSLANRPSGGYTF.

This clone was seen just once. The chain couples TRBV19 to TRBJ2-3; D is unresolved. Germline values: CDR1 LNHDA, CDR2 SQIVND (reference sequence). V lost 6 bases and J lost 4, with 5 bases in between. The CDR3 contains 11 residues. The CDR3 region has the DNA TGTGCCAGTAGCGGGTCAGATACGCAGTATTTT. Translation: CASSGSDTQYF.

CDR3 residues: CATSDLPGQPQHF. Written as DNA, the CDR3 is TGTGCCACCAGTGATTTGCCGGGACAACCCCAGCATTTT. This rearrangement joins TRBV24-1 to TRBJ1-5; D is possibly TRBD1 (6 bases). Germline-derived CDR1 and CDR2 are KGHDR and SFDVKD. V dropped 0 bases and J dropped 10 bases, with 9 bases sitting between them. The CDR3 consists of 13 residues.

CDR3 nucleotide sequence: TGTGCCAGCAAATTTCCTGGGGGAGGGAACTATGGCTACACCTTC. It codes for CASKFPGGGNYGYTF. The chain couples TRBV28 to TRBJ1-2; D is perhaps TRBD1 (5 bases). Germline CDR1 MDHEN, CDR2 SYDVKM. CDR3 length: 15 residues. Trimming shortened V by 7 bases and J by 2 bases, and 17 bases separated the two germline ends.

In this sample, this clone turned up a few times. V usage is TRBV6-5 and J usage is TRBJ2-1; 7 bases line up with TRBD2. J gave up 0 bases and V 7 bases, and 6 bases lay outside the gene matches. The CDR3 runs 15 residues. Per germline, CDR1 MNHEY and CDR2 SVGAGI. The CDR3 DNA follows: TGTGCCAGCAAGCAGACTAGCAGCTCCTACAATGAGCAGTTCTTC. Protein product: CASKQTSSSYNEQFF.

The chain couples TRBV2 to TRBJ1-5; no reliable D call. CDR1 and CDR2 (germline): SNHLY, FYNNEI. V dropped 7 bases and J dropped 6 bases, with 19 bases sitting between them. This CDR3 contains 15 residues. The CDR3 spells CASNSYSGGFQPQHF. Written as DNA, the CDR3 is TGTGCCAGCAACTCCTATTCGGGCGGGTTTCAGCCCCAGCATTTT.

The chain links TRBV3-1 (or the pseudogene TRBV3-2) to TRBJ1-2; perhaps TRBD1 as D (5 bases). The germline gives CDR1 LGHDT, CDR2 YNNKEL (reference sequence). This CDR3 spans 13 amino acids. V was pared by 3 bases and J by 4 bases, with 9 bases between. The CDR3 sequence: CASSQGRSYGYTF. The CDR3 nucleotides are TGTGCCAGCAGCCAGGGGCGAAGCTATGGCTACACCTTC.

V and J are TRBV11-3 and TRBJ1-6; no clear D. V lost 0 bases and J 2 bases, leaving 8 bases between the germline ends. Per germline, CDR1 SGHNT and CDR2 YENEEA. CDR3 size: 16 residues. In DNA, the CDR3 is TGTGCCAGCAGCTTAGAGCCCGGGACCTATAATTCACCCCTCCACTTT. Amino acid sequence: CASSLEPGTYNSPLHF.

The CDR3 region is CASSPTTGGRQPQHF. CDR3 nucleotides: TGTGCCAGCAGTCCAACAACAGGGGGAAGACAGCCCCAGCATTTT. J is TRBJ1-5 and V is TRBV6-5, with 8 bases that match TRBD1. With 5 bases clipped from V and 7 bases from J, the junction kept 10 bases outside the gene matches. Germline CDR1 is MNHEY and CDR2 is SVGAGI. The CDR3 loop spans 15 amino acids.

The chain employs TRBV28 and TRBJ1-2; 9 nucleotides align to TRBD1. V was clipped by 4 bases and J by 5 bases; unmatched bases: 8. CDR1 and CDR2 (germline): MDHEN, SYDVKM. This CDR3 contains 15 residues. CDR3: CASSSRDRVGYGYTF. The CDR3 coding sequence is TGTGCCAGCAGTTCAAGGGACAGGGTAGGGTATGGCTACACCTTC.

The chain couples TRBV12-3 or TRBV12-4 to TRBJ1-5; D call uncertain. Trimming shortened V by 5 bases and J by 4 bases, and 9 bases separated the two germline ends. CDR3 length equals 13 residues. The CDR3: CASSTKVNQPQHF. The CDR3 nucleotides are TGTGCCAGCAGTACTAAGGTAAATCAGCCCCAGCATTTT.

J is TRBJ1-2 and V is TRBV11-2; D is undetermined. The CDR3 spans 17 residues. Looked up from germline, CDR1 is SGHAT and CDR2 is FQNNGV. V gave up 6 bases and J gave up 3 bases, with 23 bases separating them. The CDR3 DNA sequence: TGTGCCAGCAGGATTAGCAGTAAGGGCCGGGATGACTATGGCTACACCTTC. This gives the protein CASRISSKGRDDYGYTF.

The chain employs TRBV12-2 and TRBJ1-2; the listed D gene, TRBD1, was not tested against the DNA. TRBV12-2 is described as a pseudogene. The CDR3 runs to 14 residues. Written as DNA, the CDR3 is TGTGCAAGTCGCTTAACAACAGGGTTTTTTGGCTACACCTTC. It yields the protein CASRLTTGFFGYTF.

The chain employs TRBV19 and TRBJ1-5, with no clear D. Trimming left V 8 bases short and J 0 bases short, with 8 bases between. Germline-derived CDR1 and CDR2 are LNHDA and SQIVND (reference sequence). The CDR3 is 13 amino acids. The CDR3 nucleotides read TGTGCCAGTGAGATTAATAGCAATCAGCCCCAGCATTTT. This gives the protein CASEINSNQPQHF. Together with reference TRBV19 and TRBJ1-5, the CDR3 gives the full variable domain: DGGITQSPKYLFRKEGQNVTLSCEQNLNHDAMYWYRQDPGQGLRLIYYSQIVNDFQKGDIAEGYSVSREKKESFPLTVTSAQKNPTAFYLCASEINSNQPQHFGDGTRLSIL.

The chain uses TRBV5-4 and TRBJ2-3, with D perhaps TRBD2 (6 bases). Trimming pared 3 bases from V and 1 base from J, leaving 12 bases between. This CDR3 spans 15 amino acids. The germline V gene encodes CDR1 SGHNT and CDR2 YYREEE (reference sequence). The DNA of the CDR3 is TGTGCCAGCAGCTCTGCGTCGGGGGGCACAGATACGCAGTATTTT. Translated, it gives CASSSASGGTDTQYF.

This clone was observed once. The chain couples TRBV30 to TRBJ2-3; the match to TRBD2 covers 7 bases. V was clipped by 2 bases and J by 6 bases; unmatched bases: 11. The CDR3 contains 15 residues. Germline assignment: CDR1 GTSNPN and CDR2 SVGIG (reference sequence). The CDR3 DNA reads TGTGCCTGGAGTATCCCTAGCGGAGGGGAGGATACGCAGTATTTT. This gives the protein CAWSIPSGGEDTQYF.